These T cell receptor beta chains were read from a single sample in a study of blood T cell repertoires in COVID-19. TCRdb keeps only in-frame clones here, not all; method: immunoSEQ multiplex PCR. The table shows 20,000 or so clones, with about four fifths occurring only once. Specimen: peripheral blood. All receptors come from a middle-aged man with active or convalescent COVID-19. CDR3s include the opening cysteine and the closing phenylalanine or tryptophan. A D gene is named only where the DNA matches it firmly. The listing skips clone size in some rows; elsewhere it reads once, few, many or a size class.

V: TRBV24-1
D: NA
size: NA
J: TRBJ1-2
CDR3: CATSDAGSAYGYTF
DNA: TGTGCCACCAGTGATGCGGGGTCGGCCTATGGCTACACCTTC

V: TRBV7-3
D: TRBD2
size: NA
J: TRBJ2-5
CDR3: CASSSPGLQETQYF
DNA: TGTGCCAGCAGTTCTCCGGGACTACAAGAGACCCAGTACTTC

V: TRBV19
D: NA
size: NA
J: TRBJ1-2
CDR3: CASSIDTLAYGYTF
DNA: TGTGCCAGTAGTATAGACACTCTTGCCTATGGCTACACCTTC

V: TRBV10-1
D: NA
size: NA
J: TRBJ2-2
CDR3: CASSPFRSTGELFF
DNA: TGCGCCAGCAGTCCTTTCCGCAGCACCGGGGAGCTGTTTTTT

V: TRBV20-1
D: NA
size: NA
J: TRBJ2-3
CDR3: CSARAGSTQYF
DNA: TGCAGTGCTAGGGCGGGATCTACGCAGTATTTT

V: TRBV4-2
D: NA
size: once
J: TRBJ1-3
CDR3: CASSQEPRGTGNTIYF
DNA: TGTGCCAGCAGCCAAGAACCCAGGGGAACTGGAAACACCATATATTTT

V: TRBV4-2
D: TRBD1
size: NA
J: TRBJ1-5
CDR3: CASSKETQRHRGSNQPQHF
DNA: TGTGCCAGCAGCAAAGAAACTCAGAGACACAGGGGAAGCAATCAGCCCCAGCATTTT

V: TRBV5-1
D: NA
size: NA
J: TRBJ2-7
CDR3: CASSLETKRGYEQYF
DNA: TGCGCCAGCAGCTTGGAGACTAAACGGGGCTACGAGCAGTACTTC

V: TRBV4-3
D: TRBD1
size: NA
J: TRBJ2-4
CDR3: CASSQDPAGGIKNIQYF
DNA: TGCGCCAGCAGCCAAGATCCGGCAGGGGGAATAAAAAACATTCAGTACTTC

V: TRBV5-4
D: TRBD1
size: NA
J: TRBJ1-2
CDR3: CATSIGTSGQGYGYTF
DNA: TGTGCCACCTCCATCGGGACTTCGGGACAGGGTTATGGCTACACCTTC

V: TRBV6-2/TRBV6-3
D: NA
size: NA
J: TRBJ1-5
CDR3: CASSYIIGQGSNQPQHF
DNA: TGTGCCAGCAGTTACATTATTGGTCAGGGAAGCAATCAGCCCCAGCATTTT

V: TRBV6-2/TRBV6-3
D: TRBD2
size: NA
J: TRBJ2-1
CDR3: CASSYDGTSGGSYNEQFF
DNA: TGTGCCAGCAGTTACGATGGGACTAGCGGGGGGTCCTACAATGAGCAGTTCTTC

V: TRBV28
D: NA
size: few
J: TRBJ2-7
CDR3: CASSFFRDIGYEQYF
DNA: TGTGCCAGCAGTTTCTTCCGGGACATAGGATACGAGCAGTACTTC

V: TRBV5-4
D: NA
size: NA
J: TRBJ2-2
CDR3: CASSLVEPGELFF
DNA: TGTGCCAGCAGCTTGGTTGAGCCCGGGGAGCTGTTTTTT

V: TRBV5-1
D: NA
size: NA
J: TRBJ2-1
CDR3: CASSLTSDEQFF
DNA: TGCGCCAGCAGCCTTACCTCGGATGAGCAGTTCTTC

V: TRBV29-1
D: NA
size: NA
J: TRBJ1-1
CDR3: CSVPQAMNTEAFF
DNA: TGCAGCGTCCCCCAGGCGATGAACACTGAAGCTTTCTTT

V: TRBV27
D: NA
size: once
J: TRBJ1-6
CDR3: CASSLGGRNSPLHF
DNA: TGTGCCAGCAGTTTAGGGGGGAGAAATTCACCCCTCCACTTT

V: TRBV30
D: TRBD1
size: NA
J: TRBJ1-5
CDR3: CAWSEAGGRISNQPQHF
DNA: TGTGCCTGGAGTGAGGCAGGGGGCAGAATCAGCAATCAGCCCCAGCATTTT

V: TRBV28
D: NA
size: medium-sized
J: TRBJ1-2
CDR3: CASSPPGLGSIYGYTF
DNA: TGTGCCAGCAGTCCCCCGGGACTAGGGAGTATCTATGGCTACACCTTC

V: TRBV7-2
D: NA
size: NA
J: TRBJ1-2
CDR3: CASSLAGQGYGYTF
DNA: TGTGCCAGCAGCTTAGCAGGGCAGGGATATGGCTACACCTTC

V: TRBV2
D: NA
size: NA
J: TRBJ2-1
CDR3: CANKQLYNEQFF
DNA: TGTGCCAACAAACAGCTTTACAATGAGCAGTTCTTC

V: TRBV10-3
D: TRBD1
size: NA
J: TRBJ1-1
CDR3: CASKGTAKNTEAFF
DNA: TGTGCCTCAAAAGGGACAGCCAAGAACACTGAAGCTTTCTTT

V: TRBV6-5
D: TRBD1
size: NA
J: TRBJ1-5
CDR3: CASRQGAGVQPQHF
DNA: TGTGCCAGCAGACAGGGGGCCGGTGTTCAGCCCCAGCATTTT

V: TRBV7-9
D: TRBD1
size: NA
J: TRBJ2-4
CDR3: CASSLVPDRGKNIQYF
DNA: TGTGCCAGCAGCTTAGTGCCTGACAGGGGCAAAAACATTCAGTACTTC

V: TRBV7-9
D: TRBD2
size: few
J: TRBJ2-2
CDR3: CASSLSGEKVPNTGELFF
DNA: TGTGCCAGCAGCTTAAGCGGGGAAAAGGTTCCAAACACCGGGGAGCTGTTTTTT

V: TRBV11-3
D: TRBD2
size: NA
J: TRBJ2-1
CDR3: CASSFTSGPSYNEQFF
DNA: TGTGCCAGCAGCTTCACTAGCGGGCCGAGCTACAATGAGCAGTTCTTC

V: TRBV3-1/TRBV3-2
D: TRBD2
size: few
J: TRBJ2-5
CDR3: CASSQGQGLVMETQYF
DNA: TGTGCCAGCAGCCAAGGTCAGGGACTAGTCATGGAGACCCAGTACTTC

V: TRBV29-1
D: TRBD1
size: once
J: TRBJ1-1
CDR3: CSPSQGANTEAFF
DNA: TGCAGCCCATCCCAGGGGGCGAACACTGAAGCTTTCTTT

V: TRBV4-1
D: NA
size: few
J: TRBJ1-4
CDR3: CASSHTVTTNEKLFF
DNA: TGCGCCAGCAGCCATACAGTAACAACTAATGAAAAACTGTTTTTT

V: TRBV7-8
D: TRBD2
size: NA
J: TRBJ2-2
CDR3: CASSLGERGAPGPNTGELFF
DNA: TGTGCCAGCAGCTTAGGTGAGCGGGGGGCGCCCGGCCCGAACACCGGGGAGCTGTTTTTT

V: TRBV7-9
D: NA
size: few
J: TRBJ1-2
CDR3: CASSPGGPGYGYTF
DNA: TGTGCCAGCAGCCCCGGGGGGCCGGGCTATGGCTACACCTTC

V: TRBV5-4
D: NA
size: NA
J: TRBJ2-1
CDR3: CASSPYGAAIYNEQFF
DNA: TGTGCCAGCAGCCCGTACGGAGCCGCAATATACAATGAGCAGTTCTTC